This T cell receptor (beta chain) was identified during a study of blood T cell repertoires in COVID-19. Looking at the study overall: Specimens from acute and convalescent COVID-19 originated in the United States, Italy and Spain.

Original data processing: Quantification of nucleated cells was approximated via reference gene primer amplification. The assay was immunoSEQ multiplex PCR, and TCRdb's table has in-frame clones only and misses some. Clone size and V and J calls were adopted from that table, with D and trimming inferred from the DNA. The sample gives hundreds of thousands of clones, approximately 92% of which show up once; roughly 0.99% is in the top ten. Trimming took 6 bases from V and 7 from J; bases not matched to a gene: 8. The length of the CDR3 is 14 residues. The V gene's germline CDR1 is MDHEN and CDR2 SYDVKM. Individuals drawn from approximately 26 US areas were roughly 18 to 100 years old. Cohorts were determined from participant-reported clinical history.

This receptor was identified in a man younger than 35 who had recovered from COVID-19. The specimen sequenced was PBMCs or T cells enriched from blood (not recorded which). The V and J genes are TRBV28 and TRBJ1-5; the match to TRBD1 covers 8 bases. The CDR3 here is CASSWQGAGQPQHF. As DNA, the CDR3 is TGTGCCAGCAGCTGGCAGGGGGCGGGCCAGCCCCAGCATTTT.